One sample yielded the 28 T cell receptor beta chains listed below, sequenced in a study of CD8 T cells in ankylosing spondylitis. Study conclusions and caveats: The study identified a TCR beta motif of under ten highly homologous variants that appeared characteristic of ankylosing spondylitis blood.

MiXCR, applied by TCRdb to the 5' RACE reads, yields one record per CDR3 protein. The sample has around 540,000 distinct CDR3 sequences, roughly 12% seen once. The antigens of these receptors remain unknown. The sequenced sample was blood, either unsorted or a sorted T cell fraction (not recorded which). The receptor set was obtained from a male donor with ankylosing spondylitis.

The table lists this clonotype with a few counts. V usage is TRBV6-1 and J usage is TRBJ1-4; tentative D call: TRBD1 (6 bases). Germline CDR1 MNHNS, CDR2 SASEGT. This CDR3 comprises 14 residues. V lost 5 bases and J lost 6, with 13 bases in between. The CDR3 is CASSLGARDEKLFF. CDR3 in DNA: TGTGCCAGCAGTCTGGGGGCGCGGGATGAAAAACTGTTTTTT.

The rearrangement joins TRBV6-2 or TRBV6-3 to TRBJ2-2; TRBD1 matches 9 bases. J lost 3 bases, V lost 6 bases, and 14 bases had no gene match. Germline V gene sequence: CDR1 MNHEY, CDR2 SVGEGT. This CDR3 is 18 amino acids long. The DNA for the CDR3 is TGTGCCAGCAGCCACCTGGACAGGGGTACTAGATACACCGGGGAGCTGTTTTTT. Its protein is CASSHLDRGTRYTGELFF.

J is TRBJ1-5 and V is TRBV7-8, with 9 positions matching TRBD1. The germline gives CDR1 SGHVS, CDR2 FQNEAQ. Unmatched junction bases numbered 13, after V lost 5 bases and J lost 5 bases. The CDR3 runs 17 residues. CDR3 coding DNA: TGTGCCAGCAGCCCACGTCCCGGGACAGGGAGAGATCAGCCCCAGCATTTT. Amino acids: CASSPRPGTGRDQPQHF.

This clonotype was observed a few times. The genes are TRBV20-1 and TRBJ2-5; no reliable D call. Trimming pared 1 base from V and 5 bases from J, leaving 14 bases between. The CDR3 extends over 14 amino acids. Germline V CDR1 and CDR2: DFQATT, SNEGSKA (reference sequence). The CDR3: CSARVPSAGETQYF. In nucleotides, the CDR3 is TGCAGTGCTAGAGTTCCCTCCGCCGGGGAGACCCAGTACTTC.

The chain combines TRBV5-1 with TRBJ1-1; D unresolved. From germline, CDR1 is SGHRS and CDR2 YFSETQ. Between the trimmed V and J ends, which lost 0 bases and 0 bases, there was a span of 12 bases. CDR3 length: 16 residues. The CDR3 nucleotides are TGCGCCAGCAGCTTGGAAAGAAGGGTGTTGAACACTGAAGCTTTCTTT. Amino acids: CASSLERRVLNTEAFF.

The chain has TRBV11-3 and TRBJ2-1, with D hard to call. CDR3 length: 11 residues. V was shortened by 8 bases and J by 9 bases, with 11 bases between the two germline ends. CDR1 SGHNT and CDR2 YENEEA come from the germline V gene. The CDR3 is CASATTLEQFF. The CDR3 region has the DNA TGTGCCAGCGCTACCACGCTTGAGCAGTTCTTC.

This clonotype was observed a handful of times. V gene TRBV4-2 combines with J gene TRBJ1-6; 9 bases fit TRBD1. Trimming cost V 5 bases and J 5 bases; bases outside gene matches: 7. The CDR3 consists of 16 residues. Germline V gene lookup returns CDR1 LGHNA and CDR2 YNFKEQ. The CDR3 sequence: CASSESGQGDNSPLHF. The CDR3 nucleotides are TGTGCCAGCAGCGAATCGGGACAGGGAGATAATTCACCCCTCCACTTT.

The chain links TRBV20-1 to TRBJ2-3; D possibly corresponds to TRBD2 (6 bases). CDR1 and CDR2 (germline): DFQATT, SNEGSKA (reference sequence). V lost 8 bases to trimming and J lost 1 base, with 16 bases between them. This CDR3 region has 14 residues. The CDR3 bases are TGCAGTCCCCTTAGCGGTATCCGCACAGATACGCAGTATTTT. Amino acids: CSPLSGIRTDTQYF.

This clonotype has only a few counts. The gene calls are TRBV7-2 and TRBJ1-4; D unresolved. V was clipped by 4 bases and J by 6 bases, with 18 bases between them. The CDR3 sequence is 16 residues long. Germline lookup yields CDR1 SGHTA and CDR2 FQGNSA. The CDR3 region is CASSSPVGPADEKLFF. CDR3 DNA sequence: TGTGCCAGCAGCTCCCCCGTAGGGCCAGCCGATGAAAAACTGTTTTTT.

This clonotype has a handful of counts. The rearrangement links TRBV19 to TRBJ2-3; D is unclear. This CDR3 has 15 residues. CDR1 and CDR2 from the germline V gene are LNHDA and SQIVND (reference sequence). Trimming stripped 1 base from V and 4 bases from J, with 12 bases between. The CDR3 DNA follows: TGTGCCAGTAGTATAGGGGGTAAGGGTCCAGATACGCAGTATTTT. It encodes CASSIGGKGPDTQYF.

The chain employs TRBV4-1 and TRBJ2-3, with a tentative D call TRBD2 (6 bases). Trimming removed 0 bases from V and 0 bases from J, with 7 bases in between. The CDR3 has 15 amino acids. Looked up from germline, CDR1 is MGHRA and CDR2 is YSYEKL. The CDR3 sequence is CASSQETSSTDTQYF. The CDR3 DNA sequence: TGCGCCAGCAGCCAAGAGACTAGTAGCACAGATACGCAGTATTTT.

This clonotype occurred many times. J is TRBJ2-2 and V is TRBV6-5; the D is unclear. V lost 2 bases, J lost 7 bases, and 20 bases lay in between. This CDR3 has 17 amino acids. From germline, CDR1 is MNHEY and CDR2 SVGAGI. The CDR3 sequence: CASSYGRVVLASGELFF. The DNA for the CDR3 is TGTGCCAGCAGTTACGGCAGAGTTGTTTTGGCCAGCGGGGAGCTGTTTTTT.

Only a few counts were recorded for this clonotype. V usage is TRBV7-8 and J usage is TRBJ2-5, with TRBD2 matching 7 bases. Germline CDR1 and CDR2: SGHVS and FQNEAQ. This CDR3 contains 17 residues. Trimming took 1 base from V and 6 from J; bases not matched to a gene: 14. CDR3 protein: CASSLEAASGNGQTQYF. CDR3 DNA: TGTGCCAGCAGCTTAGAGGCGGCTAGCGGAAATGGACAGACCCAGTACTTC.

V is TRBV6-5 and J is TRBJ1-2, with TRBD1 matching over 8 bases. The CDR3 runs to 15 residues. Germline lookup yields CDR1 MNHEY and CDR2 SVGAGI. Trimming removed 0 bases from V and 4 bases from J; junction bases left unmatched: 4. The CDR3 spells CASSYSDRESYGYTF. CDR3 nucleotide sequence: TGTGCCAGCAGTTACTCGGACAGGGAGTCCTATGGCTACACCTTC.

Concerning this clonotype: Being one base from a much bigger clone, this may be a read error. This chain links TRBV20-1 with TRBJ2-3, with 11 bases that match TRBD2. In germline, CDR1 is DFQATT, CDR2 SNEGSKA (reference sequence). The CDR3 contains 18 residues. J was trimmed by 3 bases and V by 1 base; bases with no gene match: 12. In DNA, the CDR3 is TGCAGTGCTAGAGGTTTATATAGCGGGAGGGCCATGACAGATACGCAGTATTTT. Encoded protein: CSARGLYSGRAMTDTQYF.

The chain uses TRBV20-1 and TRBJ2-3; 7 bases agree with TRBD1. The CDR3 totals 13 residues. V shed 6 bases, J shed 4 bases, and the junction held 7 bases outside the gene matches. Germline lookup yields CDR1 DFQATT and CDR2 SNEGSKA (reference sequence). DNA of the CDR3: TGCAGTGCCCTGACAGGGTCGGCAGATACGCAGTATTTT. Its translation: CSALTGSADTQYF.

The chain is built from TRBV7-9 and TRBJ2-1; 7 bases map to TRBD1. V gave up 4 bases and J gave up 7 bases; unmatched junction bases: 4. From germline, CDR1 is SEHNR and CDR2 FQNEAQ (reference sequence). The CDR3 length is 13 residues. This CDR3 reads CASSYTRGNEQFF. For the CDR3, the DNA is TGTGCCAGCAGCTATACCAGGGGGAATGAGCAGTTCTTC.

The chain carries TRBV11-1 and TRBJ2-5; 11 bases line up with TRBD2. Germline V lookup: CDR1 SGHAT, CDR2 FQDESV (reference sequence). The CDR3 is 15 residues long. With V trimmed by 2 bases and J by 4 bases, 3 bases remained unmatched. CDR3 amino acids: CASSLTSGSRETQYF. The CDR3 nucleotides are TGTGCCAGCAGCTTAACTAGCGGGAGCAGAGAGACCCAGTACTTC.

This clonotype has only a few counts. J is TRBJ2-1 and V is TRBV7-8; TRBD2 agrees at 9 bases. J gave up 10 bases and V 5 bases, and 15 bases lay outside the gene matches. Germline V CDR1 and CDR2: SGHVS, FQNEAQ. The CDR3 totals 16 residues. DNA of the CDR3: TGTGCCAGCAGCCACAGTGGGGCTAGCGGGGACGGAGAGCAGTTCTTC. This translates into CASSHSGASGDGEQFF.

The chain recombines TRBV5-4 with TRBJ1-2; D is ambiguous. V dropped 0 bases and J dropped 0 bases, with 15 bases sitting between them. CDR3 length: 17 amino acids. Per germline, CDR1 SGHNT and CDR2 YYREEE (reference sequence). The CDR3 DNA sequence: TGTGCCAGCAGCTTGGGACCAGTCCAACTAACTAACTATGGCTACACCTTC. Amino acid sequence: CASSLGPVQLTNYGYTF.

The chain employs TRBV25-1 and TRBJ2-5, with TRBD1 identical over 7 bases. Germline V lookup: CDR1 MGHDK, CDR2 SYGVNS. CDR3 length: 14 amino acids. Trimming removed 3 bases from V and 5 bases from J; junction bases left unmatched: 6. The CDR3 loop is CASSDSTGMETQYF. CDR3 DNA: TGTGCCAGCAGTGACTCGACAGGGATGGAGACCCAGTACTTC.

This clonotype was seen ten or more times. The rearrangement links TRBV7-9 to TRBJ2-1, with 11 bases aligning to TRBD2. With V trimmed by 1 base and J by 8 bases, 10 bases remained unmatched. The CDR3 length is 17 residues. From germline, CDR1 is SEHNR and CDR2 FQNEAQ (reference sequence). The DNA for the CDR3 is TGTGCCAGCAGCTTAGGGCTAGCGGGAGGATTACGGGATGAGCAGTTCTTC. Translation: CASSLGLAGGLRDEQFF.

The chain combines TRBV11-2 with TRBJ2-1; TRBD2 matches at 14 bases. The CDR3 consists of 19 residues. Germline V lookup: CDR1 SGHAT, CDR2 FQNNGV. After removal of 0 bases from V and 6 bases from J, the junction contained 10 bases not matched to a gene. CDR3 DNA: TGTGCCAGCAGCTTAGATTATTTCCCCGGGACTAGCGGGAGCAATGAGCAGTTCTTC. This sequence encodes CASSLDYFPGTSGSNEQFF.

This clonotype was seen a few times. The chain combines TRBV11-2 with TRBJ2-1; a possible D gene is TRBD1 (6 bases). This CDR3 comprises 15 residues. V gave up 0 bases and J gave up 8 bases, with 14 bases separating them. Germline CDR1 is SGHAT and CDR2 is FQNNGV. The CDR3, as DNA: TGTGCCAGCAGCTTAGACCCCCTAGGACAGTATGAGCAGTTCTTC. This translates into CASSLDPLGQYEQFF.

This clonotype came up a few times. J is TRBJ2-3 and V is TRBV6-5; either TRBD1 or TRBD2 may fit D (5 bases each). CDR1 is MNHEY and CDR2 is SVGAGI in the germline V gene. This CDR3 region has 15 residues. Trimming removed 3 bases at V and 3 bases at J, with 13 bases between. The CDR3 reads CASSYRGDGTDTQYF. The CDR3, as DNA: TGTGCCAGCAGTTATAGGGGAGACGGGACAGATACGCAGTATTTT.

This chain joins TRBV9 and TRBJ1-1, with 7 bases aligning to TRBD1. CDR3 length: 16 residues. Germline V gives CDR1 SGDLS, CDR2 YYNGEE. V lost 4 bases and J lost 0; bases outside the gene matches: 9. CDR3 amino acids: CASSPGGGHMNTEAFF. CDR3 coding DNA: TGTGCCAGCAGCCCAGGGGGGGGACACATGAACACTGAAGCTTTCTTT.

This clonotype was detected once. The V call is TRBV9, the J call TRBJ2-1; D is unresolved. V dropped 0 bases and J dropped 7 bases, with 8 bases sitting between them. The V gene's germline CDR1 is SGDLS and CDR2 YYNGEE. The CDR3 contains 13 residues. CDR3 DNA sequence: TGTGCCAGCAGCGTAGATCCTGTGAATGAGCAGTTCTTC. Protein product: CASSVDPVNEQFF. Full variable domain (outside the CDR3, taken from reference TRBV9 and TRBJ2-1): DSGVTQTPKHLITATGQRVTLRCSPRSGDLSVYWYQQSLDQGLQFLIQYYNGEERAKGNILERFSAQQFPDLHSELNLSSLELGDSALYFCASSVDPVNEQFFGPGTRLTVL.

This clonotype has ten or more counts. The J gene is TRBJ1-2, the V gene TRBV6-1, with TRBD1 matching over 7 bases. The CDR3 is 13 residues long. Germline trimming cut 6 bases from V and 4 bases from J; bases unmatched to any gene: 5. Germline-derived CDR1 and CDR2 are MNHNS and SASEGT. In nucleotides, the CDR3 is TGTGCCAGCAGCATAACAGGGGTCTATGGCTACACCTTC. Encoded protein: CASSITGVYGYTF.